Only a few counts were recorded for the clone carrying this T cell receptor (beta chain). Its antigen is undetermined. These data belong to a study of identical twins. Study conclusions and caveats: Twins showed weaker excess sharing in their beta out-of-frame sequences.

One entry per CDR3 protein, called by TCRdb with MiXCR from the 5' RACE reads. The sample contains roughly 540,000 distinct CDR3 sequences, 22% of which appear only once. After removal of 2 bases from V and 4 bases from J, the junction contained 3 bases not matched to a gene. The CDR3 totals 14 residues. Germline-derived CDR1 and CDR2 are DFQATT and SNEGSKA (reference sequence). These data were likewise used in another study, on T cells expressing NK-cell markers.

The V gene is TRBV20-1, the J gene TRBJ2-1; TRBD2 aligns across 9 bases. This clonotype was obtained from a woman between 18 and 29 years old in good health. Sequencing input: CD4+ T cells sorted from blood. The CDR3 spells CSARRSGGYNEQFF. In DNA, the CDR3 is TGCAGTGCTAGAAGGAGCGGGGGGTACAATGAGCAGTTCTTC.